Below are 11 T cell receptor beta chains sequenced from a single sample in a study of shared clonotypes between healthy human individuals. TCRdb keeps only in-frame clones here, not all; method: immunoSEQ multiplex PCR. Of millions of clones in the sample, approximately 94% were seen once. The sequencing sample was made of naive CD4+ T cells sorted from blood. As for subset: CD45RA+ positively selected. The origin of the receptors is a young man in good health.

The chain uses TRBV18 and TRBJ1-4; D uncertain. CDR1 KGHSH and CDR2 LQKENI come from the germline V gene. V was clipped by 3 bases and J by 0 bases, with 11 bases between them. The CDR3 is 16 residues long. The CDR3: CASSPQMTSTNEKLFF. The DNA for the CDR3 is TGTGCCAGCTCACCCCAAATGACCTCAACTAATGAAAAACTGTTTTTT. The whole variable domain, remainder taken from reference TRBV18 and TRBJ1-4, is NAGVMQNPRHLVRRRGQEARLRCSPMKGHSHVYWYRQLPEEGLKFMVYLQKENIIDESGMPKERFSAEFPKEGPSILRIQQVVRGDSAAYFCASSPQMTSTNEKLFFGSGTQLSVL.

The chain employs TRBV7-8 and TRBJ2-7; the D gene is possibly TRBD1 (7 bases). The CDR3 runs 13 residues. Trimming left V 10 bases short and J 3 bases short, with 16 bases between. The germline CDR1 and CDR2 sequences are SGHVS and FQNEAQ. CDR3 nucleotide sequence: TGTGCCACCCAACGGGGGACAGACTACGAGCAGTACTTC. Translating gives CATQRGTDYEQYF.

The table lists this clone with a few counts. The chain has TRBV18 and TRBJ1-6; TRBD1 aligns across 8 bases. Germline CDR1 reads KGHSH; CDR2 reads LQKENI. V shed 2 bases, J shed 10 bases, and the junction held 13 bases outside the gene matches. The CDR3 runs to 17 residues. CDR3: CASSPGRGQGRTSPLHF. CDR3 nucleotides: TGTGCCAGCTCACCAGGGAGAGGACAGGGAAGAACCTCACCCCTCCACTTT.

This rearrangement joins TRBV30 to TRBJ2-3, with TRBD1 as a possible D gene (5 bases). In germline, CDR1 is GTSNPN, CDR2 SVGIG (reference sequence). V lost 2 bases to trimming and J lost 1 base, with 13 bases between them. The CDR3 consists of 15 residues. CDR3 loop: CAWSRIGVGTDTQYF. The CDR3, as DNA: TGTGCCTGGAGTCGGATAGGGGTGGGCACAGATACGCAGTATTTT. Based on the CDR3 plus reference TRBV30 and TRBJ2-3, the full variable domain is SQTIHQWPATLVQPVGSPLSLECTVEGTSNPNLYWYRQAAGRGLQLLFYSVGIGQISSEVPQNLSASRPQDRQFILSSKKLLLSDSGFYLCAWSRIGVGTDTQYFGPGTRLTVL.

This chain uses TRBV6-1 with TRBJ2-3; TRBD2 matches at 12 bases. Germline CDR1 MNHNS, CDR2 SASEGT. V shed 6 bases and J 7 bases; nucleotides not matched to a gene: 8. This CDR3 is 15 amino acids long. This CDR3 is CASRPLAGGRNTQYF. CDR3 bases: TGTGCCAGCAGACCCCTAGCGGGGGGGCGTAATACGCAGTATTTT.

This chain links TRBV5-1 with TRBJ2-2, with D possibly being TRBD1 (6 bases). The CDR3 sequence is 15 residues long. The germline gives CDR1 SGHRS, CDR2 YFSETQ. V lost 0 bases and J lost 4, with 10 bases in between. The CDR3 spells CASSLGGQPTGELFF. DNA of the CDR3: TGCGCCAGCAGCTTGGGCGGACAGCCCACCGGGGAGCTGTTTTTT.

A few counts support this clone. The V call is TRBV30, the J call TRBJ1-4; D unclear. The CDR3 has 14 amino acids. The V end was cut by 0 bases, the J end by 8 bases, with 13 bases between. In germline, CDR1 is GTSNPN, CDR2 SVGIG (reference sequence). The CDR3 DNA sequence: TGTGCCTGGAGTGTGTCCGGGTTACGCGAAAAACTGTTTTTT. This codes for CAWSVSGLREKLFF.

This clone was seen more than once but under ten times. The rearrangement joins TRBV28 to TRBJ1-6, with D hard to call. Germline CDR1 MDHEN, CDR2 SYDVKM. V dropped 4 bases and J dropped 7 bases, with 5 bases sitting between them. CDR3 length: 12 residues. The CDR3 spells CASSYRNSPLHF. CDR3 bases: TGTGCCAGCAGTTATCGGAATTCACCCCTCCACTTT.

The V call is TRBV5-4, the J call TRBJ2-2; 8 bases are shared with TRBD1. Germline-derived CDR1 and CDR2 are SGHNT and YYREEE (reference sequence). The CDR3 extends over 15 amino acids. The ends lost 2 bases at V and 5 bases at J; junction bases unmatched: 5. In DNA, the CDR3 is TGTGCCAGCAGCTTACCGGACAGGGTAACCGGGGAGCTGTTTTTT. The encoded protein is CASSLPDRVTGELFF.

Turning to this clone: Other DNA sequences in the sample encode the same CDR3. V usage is TRBV6-6 and J usage is TRBJ2-5; D unresolved. The CDR3 is 13 amino acids. V was cut by 2 bases and J by 2 bases, with 6 bases left in between. Germline assignment: CDR1 MNHNY and CDR2 SVGAGI (reference sequence). This CDR3 reads CASSYRGQETQYF. Here the CDR3 DNA reads TGTGCCAGCAGTTACCGCGGTCAAGAGACCCAGTACTTC.

This chain connects TRBV30 to TRBJ1-4, with D possibly being TRBD1 (6 bases). V lost 0 bases to trimming and J lost 8 bases, with 10 bases between them. Looked up from germline, CDR1 is GTSNPN and CDR2 is SVGIG (reference sequence). The CDR3 spans 13 residues. CDR3 coding DNA: TGTGCCTGGAGTGTAAACAGGGCGGAAAAACTGTTTTTT. Residues: CAWSVNRAEKLFF.